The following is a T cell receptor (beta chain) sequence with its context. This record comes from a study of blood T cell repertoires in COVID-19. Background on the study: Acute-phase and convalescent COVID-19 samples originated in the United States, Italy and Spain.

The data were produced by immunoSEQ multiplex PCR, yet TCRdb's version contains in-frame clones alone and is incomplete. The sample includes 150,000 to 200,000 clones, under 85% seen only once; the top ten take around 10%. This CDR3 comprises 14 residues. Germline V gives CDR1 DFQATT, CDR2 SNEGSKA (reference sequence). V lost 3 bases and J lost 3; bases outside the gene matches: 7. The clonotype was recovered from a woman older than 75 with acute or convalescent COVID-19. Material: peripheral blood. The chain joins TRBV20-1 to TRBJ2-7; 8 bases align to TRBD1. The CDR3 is CSASTAGGGYEQYF. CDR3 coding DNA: TGCAGTGCTAGTACGGCAGGGGGCGGCTACGAGCAGTACTTC.